The clone carrying this T cell receptor beta chain has more than one count but fewer than ten. Its antigen is unidentified. The primer mix had 60 Vbeta and 13 Jbeta primers. Per the original methods: Unique TCR beta chains numbered around 80 million in a later analysis, with roughly 10 million shared. Clones were read by immunoSEQ multiplex PCR, and TCRdb kept only the in-frame ones, dropping some. V, J and clone size reflect that table, while D and trimming were determined from the DNA. The sample yields 200,000 to 300,000 clones, roughly 78% seen once. Germline V gene lookup returns CDR1 MNHNS and CDR2 SASEGT. V trimming: 4 bases; J trimming: 2 bases; junction bases outside the gene matches: 4. The CDR3 extends over 15 amino acids. The data originate from a study of cytomegalovirus exposure and HLA in healthy donors. General study results and limits: Presence/absence analyses took donor sequencing depth as roughly uniform.

V usage is TRBV6-1 and J usage is TRBJ1-1; 10 nucleotides line up with TRBD1. The material sequenced was PBMCs. This clonotype was obtained from a boy between 5 and 17 years old in good health and CMV-seronegative. CDR3 coding DNA: TGTGCCAGCAGTGCTCGGGACAGGGGAAACACTGAAGCTTTCTTT. It yields the protein CASSARDRGNTEAFF.